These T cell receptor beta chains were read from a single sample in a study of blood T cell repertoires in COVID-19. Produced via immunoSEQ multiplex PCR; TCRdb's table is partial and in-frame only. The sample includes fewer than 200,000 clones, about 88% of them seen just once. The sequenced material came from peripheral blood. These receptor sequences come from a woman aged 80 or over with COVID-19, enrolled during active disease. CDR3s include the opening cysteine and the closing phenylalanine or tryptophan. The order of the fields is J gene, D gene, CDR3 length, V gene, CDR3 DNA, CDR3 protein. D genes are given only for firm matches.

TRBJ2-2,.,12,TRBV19,TGTGCCAGTAGTATCGGGTCCGGGGAGCTGTTTTTT,CASSIGSGELFF
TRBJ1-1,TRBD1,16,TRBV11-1,TGTGCCAGCAGCTTTTACAGGGGGCCTGGGGACACTGAAGCTTTCTTT,CASSFYRGPGDTEAFF
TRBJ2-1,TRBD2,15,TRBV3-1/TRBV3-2,TGTGCCAGCAGTCATAGCGGGAGCGGCTACAATGAGCAGTTCTTC,CASSHSGSGYNEQFF
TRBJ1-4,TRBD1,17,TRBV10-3,TGTGCCATCAGTGAGGGACAGGGCCCCGGGACTAATGAAAAACTGTTTTTT,CAISEGQGPGTNEKLFF
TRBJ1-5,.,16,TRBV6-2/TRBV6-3,TGTGCCAGCAGTTCAGCCGGCCGAGGTCTCAATCAGCCCCAGCATTTT,CASSSAGRGLNQPQHF
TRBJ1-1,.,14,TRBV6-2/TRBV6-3,TGTGCCAGCAGTATGGACAGCGTGGGCCCTGAAGCTTTCTTT,CASSMDSVGPEAFF
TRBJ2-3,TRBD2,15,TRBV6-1,TGTGCCAGCAGCCAGACTAGCGCGGGGTTGGATACGCAGTATTTT,CASSQTSAGLDTQYF
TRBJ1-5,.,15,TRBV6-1,TGTGCCAGCAGTGAAAATTTCAGTAGCAATCAGCCCCAGCATTTT,CASSENFSSNQPQHF
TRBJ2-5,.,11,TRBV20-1,TGCAGTGCTAGGGCCCTGGAGACCCAGTACTTC,CSARALETQYF
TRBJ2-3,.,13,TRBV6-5,TGTGCCAGCAGTTCGGAGGTCACAGATACGCAGTATTTT,CASSSEVTDTQYF
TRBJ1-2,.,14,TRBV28,TGTGCCAGCAGTTTATCGTCAGTTAACTATGGCTACACCTTC,CASSLSSVNYGYTF
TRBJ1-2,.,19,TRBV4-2,TGTGCCAGCAGCCAAGATCGAGCTGGACCTGGACAGTCTAACTATGGCTACACCTTC,CASSQDRAGPGQSNYGYTF
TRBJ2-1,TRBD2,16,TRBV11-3,TGTGCCAGCAGCCCAGGACTAGCGGGAAACGTCAATGAGCAGTTCTTC,CASSPGLAGNVNEQFF
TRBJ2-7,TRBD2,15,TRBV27,TGTGCCAGCAGCGACGGACTAGCGGGGGTCTACGAGCAGTACTTC,CASSDGLAGVYEQYF
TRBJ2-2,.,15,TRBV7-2,TGTGCCAGCAGCTTAGGGCTAGCTTTCAGCGGGGAGCTGTTTTTT,CASSLGLAFSGELFF
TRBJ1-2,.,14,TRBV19,TGTGCCAGTAGTATAGGCACCAGGGTGCGAGGCTACACCTTC,CASSIGTRVRGYTF
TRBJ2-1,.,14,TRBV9,TGTGCCAGCAGCGTAGCAACGGGACTTGAAGAGCAGTTCTTC,CASSVATGLEEQFF
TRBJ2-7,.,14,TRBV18,TGTGCCAGCTCAGAAACCTCGAGCTCCTACGAGCAGTACTTC,CASSETSSSYEQYF
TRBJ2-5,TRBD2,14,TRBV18,TGTGCCAGCTCACCACCGCGGGGAGGGGAGACCCAGTACTTC,CASSPPRGGETQYF
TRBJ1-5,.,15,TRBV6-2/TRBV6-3,TGTGCCAGCAGTTCCGGACAGAACTATAATCAGCCCCAGCATTTT,CASSSGQNYNQPQHF
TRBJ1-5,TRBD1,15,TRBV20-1,TGCAGTGCTAGTGGGGGCCGACAGGGGAATCAGCCCCAGCATTTT,CSASGGRQGNQPQHF
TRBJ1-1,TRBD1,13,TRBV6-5,TGTGCCAGCTACAGGGGCCTGGGAACTGAAGCTTTCTTT,CASYRGLGTEAFF
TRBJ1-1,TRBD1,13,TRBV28,TGTGCCAGCAGTTTGACAGGGACCACTGAAGCTTTCTTT,CASSLTGTTEAFF
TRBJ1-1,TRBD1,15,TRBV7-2,TGTGCCAGCAGCTTGAGTGTCGGACAGGACACTGAAGCTTTCTTT,CASSLSVGQDTEAFF
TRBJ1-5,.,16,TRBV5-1,TGCGCCAGCAGCCCCGGGGGGGAAAATGGCAATCAGCCCCAGCATTTT,CASSPGGENGNQPQHF
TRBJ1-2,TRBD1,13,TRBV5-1,TGCGCCAGCAGCACCGGGACAGATTATGGCTACACCTTC,CASSTGTDYGYTF
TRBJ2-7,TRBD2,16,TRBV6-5,TGTGCCAGCAGTTGGACTTCCAGGGGACTAGCGTACGAGCAGTACTTC,CASSWTSRGLAYEQYF
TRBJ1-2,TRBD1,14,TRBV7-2,TGTGCCAGCAGCTACCAGACAGGGGACTATGGCTACACCTTC,CASSYQTGDYGYTF
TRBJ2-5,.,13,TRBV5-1,TGCGCCAGCAGCGAGCAACCACAAGAGACCCAGTACTTC,CASSEQPQETQYF
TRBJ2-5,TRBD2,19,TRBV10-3,TGTGCCATCAGTACCGGGACTAGCGGTCTAGTAGGGATGAGGGAGACCCAGTACTTC,CAISTGTSGLVGMRETQYF
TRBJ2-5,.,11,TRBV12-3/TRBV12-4,TGTGCCAGCAGCCCTCGGGAGACCCAGTACTTC,CASSPRETQYF
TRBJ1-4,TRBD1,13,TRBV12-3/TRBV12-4,TGTGCCAGCAGACCGACAGGGAGTGAAAAACTGTTTTTT,CASRPTGSEKLFF
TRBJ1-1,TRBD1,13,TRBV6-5,TGTGGGACAGGGGGAGCGATGAACACTGAAGCTTTCTTT,CGTGGAMNTEAFF
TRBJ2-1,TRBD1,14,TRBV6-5,TGTGCCAGCAGTTACGGGGACAGGGAAGATGAGCAGTTCTTC,CASSYGDREDEQFF
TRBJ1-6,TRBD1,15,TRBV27,TGTGCCAGCAGTCCGGGGGGGGACAGTAATTCACCCCTCCACTTT,CASSPGGDSNSPLHF
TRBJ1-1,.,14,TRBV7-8,TGTGCCAGCAGCTTAGTATATGGGAGCACTGAAGCTTTCTTT,CASSLVYGSTEAFF
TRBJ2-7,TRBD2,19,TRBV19,TGTGCCAGTAGTATAGTTATGCGGAAGGGACTAGCTCAATCCTACGAGCAGTACTTC,CASSIVMRKGLAQSYEQYF
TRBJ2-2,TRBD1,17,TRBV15,TGTGCCACCAGCAGAGTTTCCGGGACAGGGAGGACCGGGGAGCTGTTTTTT,CATSRVSGTGRTGELFF
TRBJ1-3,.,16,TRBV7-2,TGTGCCAGCAGCTTAACCCGACAGATCTCTGGAAACACCATATATTTT,CASSLTRQISGNTIYF
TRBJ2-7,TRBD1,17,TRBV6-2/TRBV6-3,TGTGCCAGCAGACCTACAACCCGGGACAGGGCGTCCTACGAGCAGTACTTC,CASRPTTRDRASYEQYF
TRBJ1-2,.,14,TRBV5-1,TGCGCCAGCAGCCTCTCCGGGAGAAACTATGGCTACACCTTC,CASSLSGRNYGYTF
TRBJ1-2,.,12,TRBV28,TGTGCCAGCAGTTCCGGACTCTACGGCTACACCTTC,CASSSGLYGYTF
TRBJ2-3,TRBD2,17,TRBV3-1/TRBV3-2,TGTGCCAGCAGCCAAGGCTCACGGCTAGCGGGAGTTTCTACGCAGTATTTT,CASSQGSRLAGVSTQYF
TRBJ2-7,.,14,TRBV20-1,TGCAGTGCTAGTCGTCGTGGCGGGGCCTACGAGCAGTACTTC,CSASRRGGAYEQYF
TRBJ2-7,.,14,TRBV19,TGTGCCAGTAGTATAGCGGTCAGGTCCTACGAGCAGTACTTC,CASSIAVRSYEQYF
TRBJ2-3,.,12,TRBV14,TGTGCCAGCAGCCAAGACCCTCGTACGCAGTATTTT,CASSQDPRTQYF
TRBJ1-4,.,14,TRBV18,TGTGCCAGCTCCCCTGTATCAACTAATGAAAAACTGTTTTTT,CASSPVSTNEKLFF
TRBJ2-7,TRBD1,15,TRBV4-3,TGCGCCAGCAGCGCCCGACAGGGGATAACCTACGAGCAGTACTTC,CASSARQGITYEQYF
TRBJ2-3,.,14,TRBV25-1,TGTGCCAGCAGTAGACTAGGCAGGACAGATACGCAGTATTTT,CASSRLGRTDTQYF